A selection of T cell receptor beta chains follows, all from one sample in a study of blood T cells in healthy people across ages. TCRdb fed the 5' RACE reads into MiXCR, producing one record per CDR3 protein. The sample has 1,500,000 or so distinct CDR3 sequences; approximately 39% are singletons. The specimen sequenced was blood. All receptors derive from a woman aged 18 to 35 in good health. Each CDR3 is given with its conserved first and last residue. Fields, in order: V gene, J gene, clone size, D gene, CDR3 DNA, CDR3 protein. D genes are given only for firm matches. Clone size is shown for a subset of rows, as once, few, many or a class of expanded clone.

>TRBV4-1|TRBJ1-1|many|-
TGCGCCAGCACAGCAGGGAACACTGAAGCTTTCTTT
CASTAGNTEAFF
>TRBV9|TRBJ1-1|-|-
TGTGCCAGCAGCACCACCGGGGTTGGCACTGAAGCTTTCTTT
CASSTTGVGTEAFF
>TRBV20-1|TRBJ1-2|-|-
TGCAGTGCTAGAGATCCCCGGGACAAAGGACCCGATGGCTACACCTTC
CSARDPRDKGPDGYTF
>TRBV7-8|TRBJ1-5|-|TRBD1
TGTGCCAGCAGCCCCGGACAGGGCCAGCATTTT
CASSPGQGQHF
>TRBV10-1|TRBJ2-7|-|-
TGCGCCAGCAGTGACCATCGGGGCTCCTACGAGCAGTACTTC
CASSDHRGSYEQYF
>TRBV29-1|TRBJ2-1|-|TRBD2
TGCAGCGTTGTAGCGCGAGCGGGAGATCATGAGCAGTTCTTC
CSVVARAGDHEQFF
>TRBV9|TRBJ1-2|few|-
TGTGCCAGCAGCGAGGGCGTTGCCGATGGCTACACCTTC
CASSEGVADGYTF
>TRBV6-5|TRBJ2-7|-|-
TGTGCCAGCAGTCGACTTGGTGGCGAGCAGTACTTC
CASSRLGGEQYF
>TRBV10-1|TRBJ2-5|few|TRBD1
TGCGCCAGCTCCATGGTTCGACAGGGGTTCGGGACCCAGTACTTC
CASSMVRQGFGTQYF
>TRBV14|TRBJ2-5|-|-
TGTGCCAGCAGCCAAGATTGGGGTTCCCTGGCTGAGACCCAGTACTTC
CASSQDWGSLAETQYF
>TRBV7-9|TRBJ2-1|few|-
TGTGCCAGCAGCACCCCCCGCGGGCGTGTTAATGAGCAGTTCTTC
CASSTPRGRVNEQFF
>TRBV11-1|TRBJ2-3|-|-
TGTGCCAGCAGCTTCGAGGGTTCGTTTAGCACAGATACGCAGTATTTT
CASSFEGSFSTDTQYF
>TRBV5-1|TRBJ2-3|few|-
TGCGCCAGCAGCTTACCGCAGATCGGCACAGATACGCAGTATTTT
CASSLPQIGTDTQYF
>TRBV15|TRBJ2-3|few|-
TGTGCCACCAGTACTTGGAGGGAGCGCACAGATACGCAGTATTTT
CATSTWRERTDTQYF
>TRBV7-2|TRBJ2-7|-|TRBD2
TGTGCCAGCAGCTTCAACCGACTAGCGGATGAGCAGTACTTC
CASSFNRLADEQYF
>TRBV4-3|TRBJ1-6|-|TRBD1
TGCGCCAGCAGCCAAGGGACAGGGGGCGATTCACCCCTCCACTTT
CASSQGTGGDSPLHF
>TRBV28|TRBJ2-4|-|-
TGTGCCAGCAGTAGAGACATTCAGTACTTC
CASSRDIQYF
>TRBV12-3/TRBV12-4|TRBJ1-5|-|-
TGTGCCAGCAGCGTTATAGGACAGACCCTTAGCAATCAGCCCCAGCATTTT
CASSVIGQTLSNQPQHF
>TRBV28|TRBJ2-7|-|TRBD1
TGTGCCAGCAGTTTCCGCGGGACAGGGCGAGACGAGCAGTACTTC
CASSFRGTGRDEQYF
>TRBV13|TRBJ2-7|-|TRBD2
TGTGCCAGCAGACCTACTAGCGGGAGGCTCTACGAGCAGTACTTC
CASRPTSGRLYEQYF
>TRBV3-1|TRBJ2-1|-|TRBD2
TGTGCCAGCAGCAACGGACTAGCGGGATGTTTGGGAAATGAGCAGTTCTTC
CASSNGLAGCLGNEQFF
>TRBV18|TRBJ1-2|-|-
TGTGCCAGCTCGCCGAAAACAGGGTCGGATGGCTACACCTTC
CASSPKTGSDGYTF
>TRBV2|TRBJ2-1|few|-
TGTGCCAGCCGGGGCCGGGACACGAGCTCCTACAATGAGCAGTTCTTC
CASRGRDTSSYNEQFF
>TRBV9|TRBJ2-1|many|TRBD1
TGTGCCAGCAGCGTAGCCGGGACAGGGGGCGTTGGGAGCTCCTACAATGAGCAGTTCTTC
CASSVAGTGGVGSSYNEQFF
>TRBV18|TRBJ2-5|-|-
TGTGCCAGCTCACCCTCCAAGGATAGCTTTAAGCAGTACTTC
CASSPSKDSFKQYF
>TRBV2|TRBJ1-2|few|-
TGTGCCAGTGAGGGGCTGTTAACGGTGTTCCGCTATGGCTACACCTTC
CASEGLLTVFRYGYTF